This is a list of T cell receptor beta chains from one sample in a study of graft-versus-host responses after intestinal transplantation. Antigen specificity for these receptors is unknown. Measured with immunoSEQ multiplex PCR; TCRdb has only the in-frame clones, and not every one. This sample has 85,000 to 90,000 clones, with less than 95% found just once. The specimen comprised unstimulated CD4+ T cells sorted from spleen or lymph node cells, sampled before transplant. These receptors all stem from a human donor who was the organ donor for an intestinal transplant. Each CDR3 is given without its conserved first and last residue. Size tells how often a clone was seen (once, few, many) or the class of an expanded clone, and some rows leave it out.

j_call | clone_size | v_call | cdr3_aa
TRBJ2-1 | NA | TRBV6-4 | ASIAAGGLGHEQF
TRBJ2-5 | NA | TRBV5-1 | ASGMISGGLGQGAQY
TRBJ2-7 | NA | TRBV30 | AWSVFSPGGSSYEQY
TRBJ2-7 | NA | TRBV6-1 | ASSEVRVSGYQRGNEQY
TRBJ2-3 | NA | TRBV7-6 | ASSLVGLAGGDTQY
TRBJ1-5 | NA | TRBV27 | ASSFGFRDVARNQPQH
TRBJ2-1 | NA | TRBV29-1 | SVVAFSDEQF
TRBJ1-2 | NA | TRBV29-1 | SVTTGGVTGGYT
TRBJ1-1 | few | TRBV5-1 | ASSLYRIPEAF
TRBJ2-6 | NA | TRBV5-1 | ASSREGRSSGANVLT
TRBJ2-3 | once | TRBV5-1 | ASSLTGTSGTYTQY
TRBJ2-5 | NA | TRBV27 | ASGNTGGGETQY
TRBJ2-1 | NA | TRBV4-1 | ASSQAPRGSYNEQF
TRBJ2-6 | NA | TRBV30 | AWSSGGFSGANVLT
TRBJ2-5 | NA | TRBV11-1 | ASSLDRTYQETQY
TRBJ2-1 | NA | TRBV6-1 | ASFGQGSYNEQF
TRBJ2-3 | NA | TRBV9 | ASSQTGWTDTQY
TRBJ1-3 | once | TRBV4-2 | ASSPIGGYSGNTIY
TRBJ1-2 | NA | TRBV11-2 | ASTQGPGGSGYT
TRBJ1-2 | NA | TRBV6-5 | ASSYREGYGYT
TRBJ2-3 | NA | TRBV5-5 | ASSFGLAKDTQY
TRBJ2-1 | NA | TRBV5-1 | ASSLEAGQNNEQF
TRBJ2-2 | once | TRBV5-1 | ASSLRSAGDYLDTGELF
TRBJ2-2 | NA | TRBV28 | ASSFGGLVGGELF
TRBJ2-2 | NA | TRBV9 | ASSVEWGRQNTGELF
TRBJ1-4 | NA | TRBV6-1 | ASSEPTGFIWTNEKLF
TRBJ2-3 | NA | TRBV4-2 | ASSQDQQTDTQY
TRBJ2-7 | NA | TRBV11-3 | ASSLDRHLAGYEQY
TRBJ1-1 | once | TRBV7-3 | ASSLLGGKNTEAF
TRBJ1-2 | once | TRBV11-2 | ASSTRQGRGYT
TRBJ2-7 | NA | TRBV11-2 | ASSLFTGSSSYEQY
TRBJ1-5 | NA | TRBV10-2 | ASSDDSYSNQPQH
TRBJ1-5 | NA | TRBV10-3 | AISESRVNQPQH
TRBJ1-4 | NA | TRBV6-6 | ASSFIMGGTNEKLF
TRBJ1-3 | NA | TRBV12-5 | ASGTGLTGNTIY
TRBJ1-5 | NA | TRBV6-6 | ASRTGTENQPQH
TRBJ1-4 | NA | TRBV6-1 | ASSEMSQGNEKLF
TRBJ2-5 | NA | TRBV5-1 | ASSLWDSQETQY
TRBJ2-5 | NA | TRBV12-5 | ASGFSGTGETQY
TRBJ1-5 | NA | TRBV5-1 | ASSLNTGLNQPQH
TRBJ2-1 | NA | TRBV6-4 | ASSEIPALGYNEQF
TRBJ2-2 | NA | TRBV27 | ASSLTRVLSRELF
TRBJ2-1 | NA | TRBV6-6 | ASSYDFHNEQF
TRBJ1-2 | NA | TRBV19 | ASTPGGYGYT
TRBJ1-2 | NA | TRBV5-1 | ASSPIWQHGYT
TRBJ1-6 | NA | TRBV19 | ASCGQMASPLH
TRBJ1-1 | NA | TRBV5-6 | ASSLFGTVILNTEAF
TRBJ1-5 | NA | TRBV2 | ASSWDRLNQPQH
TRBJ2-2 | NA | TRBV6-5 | ASSSLRAGHTGELF
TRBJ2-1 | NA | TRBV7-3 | ASSHTASGGVNEQF
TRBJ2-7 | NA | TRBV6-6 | ASSSPGQGAYEQY
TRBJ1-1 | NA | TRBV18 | ASSQQGGNEAF
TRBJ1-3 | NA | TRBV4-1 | ASSQQASSGNTIY
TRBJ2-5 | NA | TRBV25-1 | ASSVRQSLQETQY
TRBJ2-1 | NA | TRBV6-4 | ASSDSTGGWNEQF
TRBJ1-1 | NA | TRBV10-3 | AISAPGQGNTEAF
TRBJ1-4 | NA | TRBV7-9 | ASSRPMGQEPEKLF